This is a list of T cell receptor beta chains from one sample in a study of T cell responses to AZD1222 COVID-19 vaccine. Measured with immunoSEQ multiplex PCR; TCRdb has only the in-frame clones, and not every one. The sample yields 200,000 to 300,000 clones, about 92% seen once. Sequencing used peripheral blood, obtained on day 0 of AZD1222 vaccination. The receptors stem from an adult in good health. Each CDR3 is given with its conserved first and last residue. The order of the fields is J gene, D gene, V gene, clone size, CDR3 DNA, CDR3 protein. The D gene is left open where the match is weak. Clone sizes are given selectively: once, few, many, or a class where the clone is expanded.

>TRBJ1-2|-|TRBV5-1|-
TGCGCCAGCAGCTTGGGAGGGGACGGCTATGGCTACACCTTC
CASSLGGDGYGYTF
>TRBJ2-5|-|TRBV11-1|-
TGTGCCAGCAGCTTAGGATACCAAGAGACCCAGTACTTC
CASSLGYQETQYF
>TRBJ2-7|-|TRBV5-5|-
TGTGCCAGCAGCTCCCGGCATGTCACTGACGAGCAGTACTTC
CASSSRHVTDEQYF
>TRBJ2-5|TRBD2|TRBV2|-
TGTGCCAGCAGTGCTCCCTTAGCGGGGGGCGAAGAGACCCAGTACTTC
CASSAPLAGGEETQYF
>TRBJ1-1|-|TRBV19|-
TGTGCCAGTACCCTAGGCAAGGATAAGAACACTGAAGCTTTCTTT
CASTLGKDKNTEAFF
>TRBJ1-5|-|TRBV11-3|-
TGTGCCTCTACTACGTACGGAAATAGCAATCAGCCCCAGCATTTT
CASTTYGNSNQPQHF
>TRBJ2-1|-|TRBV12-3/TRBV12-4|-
TGTGCCAGCAGGGGGTGGCGGTCTGGTGAGCAGTTCTTC
CASRGWRSGEQFF
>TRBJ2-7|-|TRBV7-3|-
TGTGCCAGCAGCCCAGGGGGGACTAACAACGAGCAGTACTTC
CASSPGGTNNEQYF
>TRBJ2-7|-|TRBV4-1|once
TGCGCCAGCAGCCAGGCCGGGGGCGAGCAGTACTTC
CASSQAGGEQYF
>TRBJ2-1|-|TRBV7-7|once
TGTGCTAGCAGCTTAGTAGGGGAGAACGAGCAGTTCTTC
CASSLVGENEQFF
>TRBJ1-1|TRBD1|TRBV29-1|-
TGCAGCGTTGGGACAGGGTTGGGCACTGAAGCTTTCTTT
CSVGTGLGTEAFF
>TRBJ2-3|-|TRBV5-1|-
TGCGCCAGCAGCTTGGAGTGGGGCACAGATACGCAGTATTTT
CASSLEWGTDTQYF
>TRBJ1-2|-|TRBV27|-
TGTGCCAGCAGTTCTATCCCAGGGGTGGGGGACTATGGCTACACCTTC
CASSSIPGVGDYGYTF
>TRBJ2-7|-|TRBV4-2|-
TGTGCCAGCAGCCGGACGGCCAGCAACTACGAGCAGTACTTC
CASSRTASNYEQYF
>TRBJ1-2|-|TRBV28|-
TGTGCCACCCACGGAGCCTATGGCTACACCTTC
CATHGAYGYTF
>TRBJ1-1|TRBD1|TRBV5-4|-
TGTGCCAGCAGCTTGGTTGGTCAGGGGGAAGGCTCTGAAGCTTTCTTT
CASSLVGQGEGSEAFF
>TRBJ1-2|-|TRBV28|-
TGTGCCAGCAGTCTTGTGGCCGGGACGTATGGCTACACCTTC
CASSLVAGTYGYTF
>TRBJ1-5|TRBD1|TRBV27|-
TGTGCCAGCAGCCAATTTGGACAGGGGAATCAGCCCCAGCATTTT
CASSQFGQGNQPQHF
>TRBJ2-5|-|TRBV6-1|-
TGTGCCAGCAGTGATGGGTCGGGGCAAGAGACCCAGTACTTC
CASSDGSGQETQYF
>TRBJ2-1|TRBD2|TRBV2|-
TGTGCCAGCAGGAAGCGGGAGGGCCCCTACAATGAGCAGTTCTTC
CASRKREGPYNEQFF
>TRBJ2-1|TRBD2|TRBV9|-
TGTGCCAGCAGCGACACGGCGGGAGCCTACAATGAGCAGTTCTTC
CASSDTAGAYNEQFF
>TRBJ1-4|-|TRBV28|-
TGTGCCAGCCTAGATCGGGCTAATGAAAAACTGTTTTTT
CASLDRANEKLFF
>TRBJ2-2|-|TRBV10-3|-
TGTGCCATCAGTGCGCCGATACAGGCTAGCCCCGGGGAGCTGTTTTTT
CAISAPIQASPGELFF
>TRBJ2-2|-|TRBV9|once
TGTGCCAGCAGCGTAGGAGGAGGCACCGGGGAGCTGTTTTTT
CASSVGGGTGELFF
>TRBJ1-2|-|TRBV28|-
TGTGCCAGCAGTTTATCCCAGGGTTTTAACTATGGCTACACCTTC
CASSLSQGFNYGYTF
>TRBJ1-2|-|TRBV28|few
TGTGCCAGCAGTTTACAGGCCTATGGCTACACCTTC
CASSLQAYGYTF
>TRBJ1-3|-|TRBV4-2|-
TGTGCCAGCAGCCAAGACCTTTCGCCCTCTGGAAACACCATATATTTT
CASSQDLSPSGNTIYF
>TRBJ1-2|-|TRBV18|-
TGTGCCAGCTCACCCCAACAGGAGCCTAACTATGGCTACACCTTC
CASSPQQEPNYGYTF
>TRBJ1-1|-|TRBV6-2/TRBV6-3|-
TGTGCCAGCAGTTACTCTCTAAACGCCATTGGAGTAAAAGCTTTCTTT
CASSYSLNAIGVKAFF
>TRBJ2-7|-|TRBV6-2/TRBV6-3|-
TGTGCCAGCAGTTACCAGGGTTGGGAGCAGTACTTC
CASSYQGWEQYF
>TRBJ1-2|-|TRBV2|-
TGTGCCAGCGCGGAGGGACGAAGCTATGGCTACACCTTC
CASAEGRSYGYTF
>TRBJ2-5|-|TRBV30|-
TGTGCCTGGAGGTACCCCGGATTGGAGACCCAGTACTTC
CAWRYPGLETQYF
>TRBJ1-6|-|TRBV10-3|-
TGTGCCACCGAGGGGACCTATAATTCACCCCTCCACTTT
CATEGTYNSPLHF
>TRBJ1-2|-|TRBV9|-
TGTGCCAGCAGCGTAGAAACCGGCGGCTACACCTTC
CASSVETGGYTF
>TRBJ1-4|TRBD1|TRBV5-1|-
TGCGCCAGCAGCACCGGGACAGGGGATGGGGAAAAACTGTTTTTT
CASSTGTGDGEKLFF
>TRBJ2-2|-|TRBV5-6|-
TGTGCCAGCAGATTACAGGGAATCGGGGAGCTGTTTTTT
CASRLQGIGELFF
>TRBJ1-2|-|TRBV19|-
TGTGCCAGTAGTATTCGTAGGGACTATGGCTACACCTTC
CASSIRRDYGYTF
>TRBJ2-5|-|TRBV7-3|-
TGTGCCAGCAGCTGGGGGTACCAAGAGACCCAGTACTTC
CASSWGYQETQYF
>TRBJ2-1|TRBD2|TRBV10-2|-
TGCGCCAGCAGTGAGCCCGGACTAGCGTTCTACAATGAGCAGTTCTTC
CASSEPGLAFYNEQFF
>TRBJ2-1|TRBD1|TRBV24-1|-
TGTGCCACCAGTGATTTCCGACAGGGGCGCAGTATCAATGAGCAGTTCTTC
CATSDFRQGRSINEQFF
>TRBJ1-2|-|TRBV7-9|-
TGTGCCAGCAGCTCCCCAGGGGCCGTTAACTATGGCTACACCTTC
CASSSPGAVNYGYTF
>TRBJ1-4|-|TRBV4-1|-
TGCGCCAGCAGCCAAGATCTCCGCCCAACTAATGAAAAACTGTTTTTT
CASSQDLRPTNEKLFF
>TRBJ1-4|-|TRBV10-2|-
TGCGCCAGCAGTGAGCCCGGGGACACCGGGAGGGAAAAACTGTTTTTT
CASSEPGDTGREKLFF
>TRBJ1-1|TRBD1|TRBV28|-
TGTGCCAGCAGTTCCCACAGGGGTCTGAACACTGAAGCTTTCTTT
CASSSHRGLNTEAFF
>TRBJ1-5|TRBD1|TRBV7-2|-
TGTGCCAGCAGCTTTGGGTCCAGGGGGCTTAATCAGCCCCAGCATTTT
CASSFGSRGLNQPQHF
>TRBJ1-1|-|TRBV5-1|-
TGCGCCAGCAGCCAGTACAGTTTCTCTGAAGCTTTCTTT
CASSQYSFSEAFF
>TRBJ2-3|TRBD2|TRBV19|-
TGTGCCAGTAGTATAGGGGGAGGGGCTGGCACAGATACGCAGTATTTT
CASSIGGGAGTDTQYF
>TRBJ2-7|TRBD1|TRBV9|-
TGTGCCAGCAGCGTCGGGACAGGGGGCATCGAGCAGTACTTC
CASSVGTGGIEQYF
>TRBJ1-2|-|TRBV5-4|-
TGTGCCAGCAGCTTGGAAGATGGCCATATAACCTTC
CASSLEDGHITF
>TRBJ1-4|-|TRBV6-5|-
TGTGCCAGCAGTTTAAACTGGGCAACTAATGAAAAACTGTTTTTT
CASSLNWATNEKLFF
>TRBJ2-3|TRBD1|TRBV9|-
TGTGCCAGCAGCGTAGTCGGGACAGACCTCACAGATACGCAGTATTTT
CASSVVGTDLTDTQYF
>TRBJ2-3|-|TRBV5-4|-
TGTGCCAGCAGCCAAACTGGCCAGAGACAGATAACGCAGTATTTT
CASSQTGQRQITQYF
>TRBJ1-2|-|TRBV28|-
TGTGCCATCTTAAAGGGGTATGGCTACACCTTC
CAILKGYGYTF
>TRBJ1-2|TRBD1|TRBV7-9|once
TGTGCCAGCAGCCCCATGACAGGGGGAAGTGGCTACACCTTC
CASSPMTGGSGYTF
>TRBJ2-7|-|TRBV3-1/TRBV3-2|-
TGTGCCAGCAGCAACACCGGCGGGCGTAGTGGGTACTTC
CASSNTGGRSGYF